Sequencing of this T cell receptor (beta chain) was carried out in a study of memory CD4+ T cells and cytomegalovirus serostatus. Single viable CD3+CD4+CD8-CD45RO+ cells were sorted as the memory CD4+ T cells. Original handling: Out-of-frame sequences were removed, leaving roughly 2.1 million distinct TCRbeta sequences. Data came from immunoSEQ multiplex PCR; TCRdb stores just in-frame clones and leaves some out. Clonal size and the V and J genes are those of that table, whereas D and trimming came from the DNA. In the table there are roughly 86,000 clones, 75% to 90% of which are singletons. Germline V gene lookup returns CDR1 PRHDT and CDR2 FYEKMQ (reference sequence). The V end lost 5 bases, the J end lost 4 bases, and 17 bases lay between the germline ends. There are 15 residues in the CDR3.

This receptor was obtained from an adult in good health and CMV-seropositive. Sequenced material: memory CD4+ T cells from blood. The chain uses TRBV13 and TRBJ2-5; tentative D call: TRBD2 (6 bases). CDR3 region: CASSKERALGETQYF. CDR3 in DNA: TGTGCCAGCAGCAAAGAGCGGGCCCTCGGAGAGACCCAGTACTTC.